Listed below are T cell receptor beta chains from one sample, sequenced in a study of T-cell reconstitution after alpha-beta-depleted transplantation in children. TCRdb reprocessed the PCR reads with MiXCR, giving one entry per CDR3 protein. The sample includes about 540,000 distinct CDR3 sequences, 25% to 30% of them seen just once. The specimen comprised PBMCs, sampled before TCRalphabeta/CD19-depleted stem cell transplant. The receptors shown here come from a boy in the first two years of life with Wiskott-Aldrich syndrome, due to receive a stem cell transplant. Both conserved end residues are part of each CDR3. The order of the fields is J gene, V gene, D gene, clone size, CDR3 DNA, CDR3 protein. A D gene is named only where the DNA matches it firmly. Where a row states a size, it is once, few, many or the class of an expanded clone; other rows omit it.

TRBJ1-4	TRBV27	NA	NA	TGTGCCAGCAGTTTCTCATCGGAGACTGATGAAAAACTGTTTTTT	CASSFSSETDEKLFF
TRBJ2-7	TRBV28	TRBD2	few	TGTGCCAGCAGTGGCAAACTAGCGGGAGTGAAGTACGAGCAGTACTTC	CASSGKLAGVKYEQYF
TRBJ2-2	TRBV27	TRBD1	NA	TGTGCCAGCCGGACAGGGGTGAACACCGGGGAGCTGTTTTTT	CASRTGVNTGELFF
TRBJ2-3	TRBV4-2	NA	NA	TGTGCCAGCAGCCAAGCTCAAGGGGAGGGGGCAGATACGCAGTATTTT	CASSQAQGEGADTQYF
TRBJ2-1	TRBV20-1	NA	many	TGCAGTGCTACCGTACGGGAGCACAGACCACTGAACTACAATGAGCAGTTCTTC	CSATVREHRPLNYNEQFF
TRBJ1-2	TRBV11-2	TRBD1	NA	TGTGCCAGCAGCCCTAGTTTGGGACAGGGGCCGTTATATGGCTACACCTTC	CASSPSLGQGPLYGYTF
TRBJ2-1	TRBV5-1	TRBD2	NA	TGCGCCAGCAGACTAAGCCTAGCGGGACTTAGCTCCTACAATGAGCAGTTCTTC	CASRLSLAGLSSYNEQFF
TRBJ2-1	TRBV7-9	NA	few	TGTGCCAGCAGCTCACCTAATAGCGGACCATACAATGAGCAGTTCTTC	CASSSPNSGPYNEQFF
TRBJ2-2	TRBV21-1	NA	NA	TGTGCCAGCAGCAAAGCACCCACCGGGGAGCTGTTTTTT	CASSKAPTGELFF
TRBJ1-3	TRBV7-2	NA	NA	TGTGCCAGCAGCTTGCGCCAGGGAATCGGAAACACCATATATTTT	CASSLRQGIGNTIYF
TRBJ2-7	TRBV20-1	NA	few	TGCAGTGTCAAGACTAGATGGGGAGACGAGCAGTACTTC	CSVKTRWGDEQYF
TRBJ1-1	TRBV18	NA	NA	TGTGCCAGCTCACCACGAGGGACGGCTGAAGCTTTCTTT	CASSPRGTAEAFF
TRBJ1-1	TRBV5-6	NA	few	TGTGCCAGCAGCCCGACACCTCAGGGGAACACTGAAGCTTTCTTT	CASSPTPQGNTEAFF
TRBJ2-1	TRBV7-2	NA	NA	TGTGCCAGCAGCTTAGAGGGAGTCCCCAATGAGCAGTTCTTC	CASSLEGVPNEQFF
TRBJ1-2	TRBV20-1	TRBD1	few	TGCAGTGCTAGGCGACAGGGCTTTGGTGGCTACACCTTC	CSARRQGFGGYTF
TRBJ2-1	TRBV5-1	TRBD2	NA	TGCGCCAGCAGCTTGGTCCCAGTTTTGGGACTAGAACACAATGAGCAGTTCTTC	CASSLVPVLGLEHNEQFF
TRBJ2-1	TRBV5-1	NA	few	TGCGCCAGCAGCTTCGGGAATGCGATACTAGGGCGGGATGAGCAGTTCTTC	CASSFGNAILGRDEQFF
TRBJ2-3	TRBV20-1	TRBD2	few	TGCAGTGCCCAGACTAGCGCGGGAGATACGCAGTATTTT	CSAQTSAGDTQYF
TRBJ2-7	TRBV10-2	NA	NA	TGCGCCAGCACCCGCGGGAACGAGCAGTACTTC	CASTRGNEQYF
TRBJ2-3	TRBV7-2	TRBD2	NA	TGTGCCAGCAGCTTAAAAAGCGGGAGCCCTGGTACGCAGTATTTT	CASSLKSGSPGTQYF
TRBJ2-1	TRBV18	NA	NA	TGTGCCAGCTCACCACCGGGTAAGCGGAAAATCTACAATGAGCAGTTCTTC	CASSPPGKRKIYNEQFF
TRBJ2-5	TRBV12-3/TRBV12-4	TRBD2	few	TGTGCCAGCAACCCAGCGGGGGCGGGGACCCAGTACTTC	CASNPAGAGTQYF
TRBJ2-3	TRBV24-1	NA	NA	TGTGCCACCAGTGATTTTGATACGCAGTATTTT	CATSDFDTQYF
TRBJ1-3	TRBV4-1	TRBD1	NA	TGCGCCAGCAGCCAGTGGGACAGCTCTGGAAACACCATATATTTT	CASSQWDSSGNTIYF
TRBJ2-7	TRBV4-2	NA	NA	TGTGCCAGCAGCCAAGGTAGGGGGGAAACCTACGAGCAGTACTTC	CASSQGRGETYEQYF
TRBJ2-1	TRBV20-1	TRBD2	few	TGCAGTGCTAGCTTGCCCCTAGCGGGCCTATACAATGAGCAGTTCTTC	CSASLPLAGLYNEQFF
TRBJ2-5	TRBV11-3	TRBD2	few	TGTGCCAGCAGCAAAGGGCGGGAGCGAGAAGAGACCCAGTACTTC	CASSKGREREETQYF
TRBJ2-1	TRBV27	TRBD2	few	TGTGCCAGCAGTTGTCATCCTTGGGCGGGAGCATCCTACAATGAGCAGTTCTTC	CASSCHPWAGASYNEQFF
TRBJ1-2	TRBV30	NA	few	TGTGCCTGGAGTGTACGGGGGCCGGATGGCTACACCTTC	CAWSVRGPDGYTF
TRBJ2-3	TRBV5-1	NA	NA	TGCGCCAGCAGCTTGGAGTCGCTAGCCGCTACGCAGTATTTT	CASSLESLAATQYF
TRBJ2-3	TRBV5-1	NA	NA	TGCGCCAGCAGCTTGGAGACCAGAGGAGATACGCAGTATTTT	CASSLETRGDTQYF
TRBJ2-3	TRBV7-2	TRBD2	NA	TGTGCCAGCAGCTTATTAGCGGGAGGACATTTGGATACGCAGTATTTT	CASSLLAGGHLDTQYF
TRBJ1-3	TRBV15	TRBD1	few	TGTGCCACCCATGGGGCCCGACAGGGAACTGCTGGAAACACCATATATTTT	CATHGARQGTAGNTIYF
TRBJ2-7	TRBV3-1	TRBD2	NA	TGTGCCAGCAGCCACCAAAGGACTAGCGGGATCCACGAGCAGTACTTC	CASSHQRTSGIHEQYF
TRBJ2-1	TRBV20-1	NA	few	TGCAGTGTCCCGAGGGAGGACGGACTGTTCTTC	CSVPREDGLFF
TRBJ2-6	TRBV5-1	TRBD2	NA	TGCGCCAGCAGCCGGACTAGCGGGAGAGGTGGGGCCAACGTCCTGACTTTC	CASSRTSGRGGANVLTF
TRBJ2-3	TRBV10-3	TRBD2	NA	TGTGCCATCAGTGAGTCGATAGCGGGAGGGCCCTCGGATACGCAGTATTTT	CAISESIAGGPSDTQYF
TRBJ2-1	TRBV29-1	NA	NA	TGCAGCGTTGATGGGACTTATACCTACAATGAGCAGTTCTTC	CSVDGTYTYNEQFF
TRBJ1-5	TRBV7-2	NA	NA	TGTGCCAGCAGCTTAGCAGGGGTGGGTCAGCCCCAGCATTTT	CASSLAGVGQPQHF
TRBJ1-2	TRBV5-5	NA	NA	TGTGCCAGCAGCTTGGCACAGTTCGACTATGGCTACACCTTC	CASSLAQFDYGYTF
TRBJ2-3	TRBV12-3/TRBV12-4	TRBD2	few	TGTGCCAGCAGTTTAGAGGTGGCGGGAGTGGCAGATACGCAGTATTTT	CASSLEVAGVADTQYF
TRBJ2-3	TRBV9	NA	many	TGTGCCAGCAGCGAAAGCACAGATACGCAGTATTTT	CASSESTDTQYF
TRBJ2-7	TRBV20-1	NA	NA	TGCAGTGCTAGTACTGGTTCTGGCTACGAGCAGTACTTC	CSASTGSGYEQYF
TRBJ2-3	TRBV10-3	NA	NA	TGTGCCATCAGTGGACGGGAAACAGATACGCAGTATTTT	CAISGRETDTQYF
TRBJ2-5	TRBV20-1	NA	few	TGCAGTGCTTGGGCCCACGCGGGAGAGACCCAGTACTTC	CSAWAHAGETQYF
TRBJ2-1	TRBV5-6	TRBD2	few	TGTGCCAGCAGTCGGACTAGCAGCAATGAGCAGTTCTTC	CASSRTSSNEQFF